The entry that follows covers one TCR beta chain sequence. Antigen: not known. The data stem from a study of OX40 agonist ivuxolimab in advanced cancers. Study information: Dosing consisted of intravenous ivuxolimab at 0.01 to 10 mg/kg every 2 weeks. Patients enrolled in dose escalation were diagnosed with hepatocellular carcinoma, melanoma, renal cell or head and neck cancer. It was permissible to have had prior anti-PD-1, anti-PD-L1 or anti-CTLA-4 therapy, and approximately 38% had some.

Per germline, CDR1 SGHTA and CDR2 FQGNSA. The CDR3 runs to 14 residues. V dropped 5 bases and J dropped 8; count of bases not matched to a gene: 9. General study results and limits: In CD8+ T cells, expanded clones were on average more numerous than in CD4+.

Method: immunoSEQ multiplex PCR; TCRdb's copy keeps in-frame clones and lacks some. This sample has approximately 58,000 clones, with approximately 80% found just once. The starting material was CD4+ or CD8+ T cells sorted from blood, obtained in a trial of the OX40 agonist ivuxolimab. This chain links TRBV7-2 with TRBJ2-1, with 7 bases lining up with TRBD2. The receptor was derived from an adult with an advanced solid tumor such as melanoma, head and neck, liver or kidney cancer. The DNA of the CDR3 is TGTGCCAGCAGCCCTATGACTAGCAGCGATGAGCAGTTCTTC. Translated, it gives CASSPMTSSDEQFF.